This T cell receptor (beta chain) was captured in a study of blood T cell repertoires in COVID-19. Study in general: Samples taken during acute and convalescent COVID-19 were collected in the United States, Italy and Spain. T cells, B-cell-depleted T cells, or PBMCs provided the cDNA or gDNA that served as material.

Trimming removed 6 bases from V and 3 bases from J, with 12 bases in between. Looked up from germline, CDR1 is MNHEY and CDR2 is SMNVEV (reference sequence). CDR3 length: 14 amino acids. Per the original methods: Counts of nucleated cells, estimated from reference gene primer amplification, were obtained. Sequenced by immunoSEQ multiplex PCR; TCRdb stores in-frame clones only, minus some. Clone size and V and J calls were adopted from that table, with D and trimming inferred from the DNA. There are approximately 90,000 clones in the sample; 81% occur only once, and 25% lies in the top ten. This clone was seen only a few times. Other nucleotide sequences in the sample specify the same CDR3.

This receptor was obtained from an elderly man with active or convalescent COVID-19. The sample consisted of peripheral blood. This chain links TRBV27 with TRBJ1-5, with a weak D call TRBD1 (6 bases). CDR3: CASSPGQLNQPQHF. In nucleotides, the CDR3 is TGTGCCAGCAGCCCTGGACAGCTCAATCAGCCCCAGCATTTT.